These 13 T cell receptor beta chains share one sample of origin, sequenced in a study of T cells expressing NK-cell markers. Using the 5' RACE reads, TCRdb records one entry per CDR3 protein without DNA. This sample carries 550,000 or so distinct CDR3 sequences, with around 4% going to the ten biggest clones. Specimen: blood T cells: a sorted CD56 or NKG2C T cell subset, CD4+ or CD8+ T cells, or bulk PBMC T cells (not recorded which). These receptors all come from a man younger than 30 in good health.

J is TRBJ1-5 and V is TRBV5-6. The CDR3 sequence is 12 residues long. Per germline, CDR1 SGHDT and CDR2 YYEEEE. The CDR3 loop reads CASSTGHQPQHF.

The V and J genes are TRBV20-1 and TRBJ1-2; the D gene TCRdb calls, TRBD1, cannot be checked with no DNA. Germline V gene sequence: CDR1 DFQATT, CDR2 SNEGSKA (reference sequence). This CDR3 region has 13 residues. The chain's CDR3 is CSAIIQGNYGYTF.

The rearrangement joins TRBV4-1 to TRBJ1-1. Per the germline V gene, CDR1 is MGHRA and CDR2 is YSYEKL. This CDR3 spans 15 amino acids. The CDR3 sequence is CASSPEGRVNTEAFF.

This chain joins TRBV19 and TRBJ1-2. This CDR3 spans 15 amino acids. The germline CDR1 and CDR2 sequences are LNHDA and SQIVND (reference sequence). CDR3 loop: CASSIIGGEGYGYTF.

The genes are TRBV27 and TRBJ1-2; TCRdb returns TRBD1, unconfirmable since there is no DNA. This CDR3 spans 15 amino acids. Germline V gene lookup returns CDR1 MNHEY and CDR2 SMNVEV (reference sequence). CDR3 in amino acids: CASSSLARTGNGYTF.

The genes are TRBV5-1 and TRBJ2-1; TCRdb proposes TRBD1, but this gene call is untestable without DNA. This CDR3 is built from 17 residues. The germline V gene has CDR1 SGHRS and CDR2 YFSETQ. The CDR3 protein is CASSLLTGKNSYNEQFF.

The chain employs TRBV5-6 and TRBJ2-2. Looked up from germline, CDR1 is SGHDT and CDR2 is YYEEEE. CDR3 size: 13 residues. CDR3 in amino acids: CASSLAVGGELFF.

The V and J genes are TRBV20-1 and TRBJ2-5; TCRdb designates TRBD2, a call that cannot be tested without DNA. CDR1 and CDR2 (germline): DFQATT, SNEGSKA (reference sequence). The CDR3 totals 14 residues. CDR3 residues: CSARDLGRPETQYF.

CDR3 loop: CASSWTNTGELFF. The chain links TRBV5-1 to TRBJ2-2. Germline V gives CDR1 SGHRS, CDR2 YFSETQ. The CDR3 has 13 residues.

V gene TRBV5-1 combines with J gene TRBJ2-3; checking the TCRdb D call of TRBD2 is not possible without DNA. Germline CDR1 and CDR2: SGHRS and YFSETQ. The CDR3 covers 15 residues. This CDR3 reads CASSFLREGRDTQYF.

The rearrangement links TRBV6-1 to TRBJ2-5; the D call of TRBD1 rests on TCRdb alone, since no DNA is present to check it. Germline V gene data show CDR1 as MNHNS and CDR2 as SASEGT. The length of the CDR3 is 15 residues. This CDR3 is CASTSRPGQQETQYF.

The chain combines TRBV12-3 or TRBV12-4 with TRBJ2-5. CDR3 length: 13 amino acids. CDR3 sequence: CASSLRRKETQYF.

V gene TRBV12-3 or TRBV12-4 combines with J gene TRBJ2-1; no DNA is available, so the TRBD1 call from TCRdb remains unchecked. This CDR3 spans 16 amino acids. The CDR3 here is CASSSPTGTGANEQFF.